This T cell receptor beta chain came from a study of blood T cell repertoires in COVID-19. Study information: The United States, Italy and Spain provided the acute and convalescent COVID-19 samples.

Only in-frame clones appear in the TCRdb table, and some are missing; sequencing was by immunoSEQ multiplex PCR. The sample contains 50,000 to 65,000 clones, 84% of which appear only once. Patients at the Seattle site were enrolled during active infection and followed longitudinally. This TCR was sampled from a man aged 60 to 69 with COVID-19, enrolled during active disease. What was sequenced was peripheral blood.

CDR3 DNA sequence: TGTGCCAGCAGTCTCCAGGGGAATAATGAAAAACTGTTTTTT. Its translation: CASSLQGNNEKLFF. This chain links TRBV2 with TRBJ1-4; maybe TRBD1 (6 bases). V was clipped by 5 bases and J by 4 bases, with 11 bases between them. CDR3 length: 14 residues. CDR1 is SNHLY and CDR2 is FYNNEI in the germline V gene.